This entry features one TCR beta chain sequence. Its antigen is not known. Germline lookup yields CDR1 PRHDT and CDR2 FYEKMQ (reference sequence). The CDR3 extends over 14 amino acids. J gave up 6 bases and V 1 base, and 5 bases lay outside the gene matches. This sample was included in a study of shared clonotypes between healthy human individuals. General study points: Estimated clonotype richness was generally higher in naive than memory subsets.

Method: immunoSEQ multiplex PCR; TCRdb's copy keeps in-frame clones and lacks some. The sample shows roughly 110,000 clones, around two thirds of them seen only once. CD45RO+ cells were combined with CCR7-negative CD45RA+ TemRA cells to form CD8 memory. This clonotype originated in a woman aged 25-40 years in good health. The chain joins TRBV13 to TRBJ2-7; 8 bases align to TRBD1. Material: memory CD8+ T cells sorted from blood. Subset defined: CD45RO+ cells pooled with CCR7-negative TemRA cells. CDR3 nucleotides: TGTGCCAGCAGCTTAGAGGGAACAGGGGGCGAGCAGTACTTC. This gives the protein CASSLEGTGGEQYF.